The entry below gives a single T cell receptor (beta chain) sequence along with its context. Trimming pared 3 bases from V and 4 bases from J, leaving 15 bases between. This CDR3 region has 16 residues. CDR1 is KGHSH and CDR2 is LQKENI in the germline V gene. The sample comes from a study of blood T cell repertoires in COVID-19. Here immunoSEQ multiplex PCR was the method, and the copy in TCRdb shows in-frame clones only, minus some. The profile shows 30,000 to 35,000 clones, 60% to 80% of them singletons. The TCR comes from a human donor in a cohort sampled during active COVID-19. The sequenced sample consisted of peripheral blood. The V gene is TRBV18, the J gene TRBJ2-2, with D perhaps matching TRBD1 (5 bases). For the CDR3, the DNA is TGTGCCAGCTCACCCTCCCATAGGGGTAGCACCGGGGAGCTGTTTTTT. As protein: CASSPSHRGSTGELFF. Combining the CDR3 with reference TRBV18 and TRBJ2-2 gives the whole variable domain NAGVMQNPRHLVRRRGQEARLRCSPMKGHSHVYWYRQLPEEGLKFMVYLQKENIIDESGMPKERFSAEFPKEGPSILRIQQVVRGDSAAYFCASSPSHRGSTGELFFGEGSRLTVL.